Below, 5 T cell receptor beta chains from the same sample are listed, as sequenced in a study of blood T cell repertoires in COVID-19. The repertoire was sequenced with immunoSEQ multiplex PCR; TCRdb's copy has only in-frame clones and lacks some. The sample contains about 44,000 clones, approximately 79% of which appear only once. The sample was peripheral blood. Receptor source: a human donor in a cohort sampled during active COVID-19.

This rearrangement joins TRBV5-1 to TRBJ1-1; D is unresolved. V was clipped by 2 bases and J by 2 bases, with 7 bases between them. CDR3 size: 13 residues. CDR1 and CDR2 from the germline V gene are SGHRS and YFSETQ. This CDR3 reads CASSFEGNTEAFF. In DNA form, the CDR3 reads TGCGCCAGCAGCTTCGAGGGTAACACTGAAGCTTTCTTT. Looking up the rest from reference TRBV5-1 and TRBJ1-1 gives the full variable domain: KAGVTQTPRYLIKTRGQQVTLSCSPISGHRSVSWYQQTPGQGLQFLFEYFSETQRNKGNFPGRFSGRQFSNSRSEMNVSTLELGDSALYLCASSFEGNTEAFFGQGTRLTVV.

The CDR3: CASSISILNEAFF. For the CDR3, the DNA is TGTGCCAGTAGTATTTCCATACTGAATGAAGCTTTCTTT. The chain combines TRBV19 with TRBJ1-1; D is uncertain. The CDR3 is 13 amino acids. The V and J ends lost 3 bases and 7 bases respectively, with 12 bases between them. Germline V lookup: CDR1 LNHDA, CDR2 SQIVND (reference sequence).

The chain employs TRBV18 and TRBJ1-2; TRBD1 matches at 10 bases. V was clipped by 3 bases and J by 3 bases; unmatched bases: 4. The CDR3 contains 15 residues. Germline V gene data show CDR1 as KGHSH and CDR2 as LQKENI. CDR3 DNA: TGTGCCAGCTCACCGGCGGGACAGGGGCACTATGGCTACACCTTC. This translates into CASSPAGQGHYGYTF.

This chain joins TRBV3-1 (or the pseudogene TRBV3-2) and TRBJ1-6; 9 bases map to TRBD1. Germline values: CDR1 LGHDT, CDR2 YNNKEL (reference sequence). With V trimmed by 4 bases and J by 8 bases, 3 bases remained unmatched. The CDR3 contains 14 residues. Here the CDR3 DNA reads TGTGCCAGCAGCCCGAGGACAGGGGATTCACCCCTCCACTTT. Protein sequence: CASSPRTGDSPLHF.

This sequence joins TRBV7-2 and TRBJ2-3, with 7 bases identical to TRBD1. CDR1 is SGHTA, CDR2 FQGNSA, per germline. The V segment lost 3 bases and the J segment 0 bases; nucleotides outside the gene matches: 3. The CDR3 runs 15 residues. CDR3 amino acids: CASSFDRVSTDTQYF. CDR3 DNA sequence: TGTGCCAGCAGCTTTGACAGGGTGAGCACAGATACGCAGTATTTT.